The 20 T cell receptor beta chains listed next were all sequenced from one sample in a study of breast tumors, draining lymph nodes, adjacent tissues. TCRdb passed the multiplex PCR reads through MiXCR, listing each CDR3 protein once. The sample carries some 97,000 distinct CDR3 sequences, approximately 21% recorded once. Samples came from axillary lymph nodes draining the breast cancer. Material for sequencing was axillary lymph node tissue. The receptors originated from a female donor with breast cancer. Some clones in this sample may be carry-over from other donors' samples.

This clonotype was seen at least ten times. The V gene is TRBV20-1, the J gene TRBJ2-7; 7 bases match TRBD1. V was pared by 5 bases and J by 6 bases, with 10 bases of the junction left unmatched. Per germline, CDR1 DFQATT and CDR2 SNEGSKA (reference sequence). This CDR3 spans 13 amino acids. The CDR3 DNA is TGCAGTGCTCCCGACAGGGCACTTGGCGAGCAGTACTTC. This codes for CSAPDRALGEQYF.

This clonotype was seen many times. The chain has TRBV6-1 and TRBJ2-7, with D perhaps matching TRBD1 (5 bases). Germline loops: CDR1 MNHNS, CDR2 SASEGT. V gave up 11 bases and J gave up 5 bases, with 22 bases separating them. The CDR3 totals 14 residues. The CDR3 DNA reads as TGTGCCTCACAGCGCCTTTCCAGGGCAGACGAGCAGTACTTC. Its protein is CASQRLSRADEQYF.

There are many counts of this clonotype. The chain links TRBV5-1 to TRBJ2-7; D is possibly TRBD1 or TRBD2 (5 bases each). Germline assignment: CDR1 SGHRS and CDR2 YFSETQ. The CDR3 loop spans 14 amino acids. Trimming removed 0 bases from V and 4 bases from J, with 11 bases in between. CDR3 coding DNA: TGCGCCAGCAGCTTGGAGGGGCCGGGGTACGAGCAGTACTTC. Encoded protein: CASSLEGPGYEQYF.

This clonotype has a count of ten or more. The chain uses TRBV10-3 and TRBJ1-3; D is possibly TRBD1 (6 bases). Looked up from germline, CDR1 is ENHRY and CDR2 is SYGVKD. The CDR3 consists of 16 residues. V was pared by 3 bases and J by 4 bases, with 16 bases between. This CDR3 is CAISEGSARGGNTIYF. The CDR3 DNA reads TGTGCCATCAGTGAAGGGTCCGCCAGGGGAGGAAACACCATATATTTT.

With regard to this clonotype: A much bigger clone sits one base away, suggesting this may be a read error. The genes are TRBV4-1 and TRBJ2-1; D may match TRBD1 or TRBD2 (6 bases each). From germline, CDR1 is MGHRA and CDR2 YSYEKL. The CDR3 totals 16 residues. The CDR3 DNA reads as TGCGCCGGCAGCCAAGAAGAGAGGAGGGGGATATATGAGCAGTTCTTC. Encoded protein: CAGSQEERRGIYEQFF.

In this sample, this clonotype turned up many times. The chain recombines TRBV2 with TRBJ1-5; 7 bases match TRBD1. This CDR3 is 14 amino acids long. Looked up from germline, CDR1 is SNHLY and CDR2 is FYNNEI. Trimming at V came to 4 bases and at J to 2 bases, leaving 2 bases not matched to a gene. The CDR3 DNA follows: TGTGCCAGCAGTGCCGGGACAGGCAATCAGCCCCAGCATTTT. This sequence encodes CASSAGTGNQPQHF.

In its sample, this clonotype was seen a few times. The CDR3 DNA sequence: TGTGCCAGCAGCCTACCCGGGGAGGAGACCCAGTACTTC. It specifies CASSLPGEETQYF. This sequence joins TRBV5-4 and TRBJ2-5, with D tentatively TRBD2 (5 bases). The germline gives CDR1 SGHNT, CDR2 YYREEE (reference sequence). CDR3 length equals 13 residues. Trimming cost V 4 bases and J 5 bases, with 12 bases left between them.

This clonotype was counted many times. J is TRBJ2-2 and V is TRBV11-2, with TRBD2 matching 8 bases. The CDR3 extends over 16 amino acids. Germline loops: CDR1 SGHAT, CDR2 FQNNGV. Trimming at V came to 1 base and at J to 5 bases, leaving 6 bases not matched to a gene. Here the CDR3 DNA reads TGTGCCAGCAGCTTAGTGCGGGGGGCGGGGACCGGGGAGCTGTTTTTT. Encoded protein: CASSLVRGAGTGELFF.

Many counts were recorded for this clonotype. J is TRBJ1-2 and V is TRBV2; D perhaps matches TRBD1 (6 bases). This CDR3 contains 14 residues. CDR1 and CDR2 from the germline V gene are SNHLY and FYNNEI. Between the trimmed V and J ends, which lost 2 bases and 4 bases, there was a span of 11 bases. The CDR3 coding sequence is TGTGCCAGCAGTGAACACAGGGAACCCTATGGCTACACCTTC. It yields the protein CASSEHREPYGYTF. Combining the CDR3 with reference TRBV2 and TRBJ1-2 gives the whole variable domain EPEVTQTPSHQVTQMGQEVILRCVPISNHLYFYWYRQILGQKVEFLVSFYNNEISEKSEIFDDQFSVERPDGSNFTLKIRSTKLEDSAMYFCASSEHREPYGYTFGSGTRLTVV.

This clonotype was recorded at least ten times. The rearrangement uses TRBV5-1 and TRBJ1-2; tentatively, D is TRBD1 (5 bases). Germline CDR1 SGHRS, CDR2 YFSETQ. The CDR3 has 15 amino acids. The ends were cut back, 7 bases at V and 6 bases at J, with 22 bases in the middle. CDR3 nucleotide sequence: TGCGCCAGCCGCACCTTGGGGGACTCATTGGATGGCTACACCTTC. It yields the protein CASRTLGDSLDGYTF.

The chain joins TRBV4-1 to TRBJ2-5; D unclear. The length of the CDR3 is 14 residues. Trimming shortened V by 1 base and J by 2 bases, and 8 bases separated the two germline ends. Per the germline V gene, CDR1 is MGHRA and CDR2 is YSYEKL. In nucleotides, the CDR3 is TGCGCCAGCAGCCAAGTGTCAGAACAAGAGACCCAGTACTTC. Amino acids: CASSQVSEQETQYF.

This clonotype was observed many times. DNA for the CDR3: TGTGCCAGCAGCCAAGACACAGGGAATGGAGACTATGGCTACACCTTC. Its translation: CASSQDTGNGDYGYTF. The chain uses TRBV4-2 and TRBJ1-2, with D perhaps TRBD1 (6 bases). The CDR3 consists of 16 residues. The V gene lost 0 bases and the J gene lost 3 bases, with 14 bases spanning the gap. Germline V gene data show CDR1 as LGHNA and CDR2 as YNFKEQ.

This clonotype was seen only a few times. The CDR3 region is CASSPPAHSYGYTF. CDR3 sequence (DNA): TGTGCCAGCTCACCACCAGCACACTCGTATGGCTACACCTTC. V and J are TRBV18 and TRBJ1-2; unclear D gene. Germline V lookup: CDR1 KGHSH, CDR2 LQKENI. The CDR3 has 14 amino acids. The germline V and J ends were trimmed by 0 bases and 5 bases, with 10 bases remaining between them.

This clonotype was detected many times. The chain uses TRBV19 and TRBJ1-4; perhaps TRBD1 as D (5 bases). The CDR3 is made up of 14 amino acids. CDR1 is LNHDA and CDR2 is SQIVND in the germline V gene (reference sequence). V dropped 7 bases and J dropped 0 bases, with 9 bases sitting between them. The CDR3 nucleotides read TGTGCCAGTAACCAGGGTGCAACTAATGAAAAACTGTTTTTT. Protein product: CASNQGATNEKLFF. The full variable domain, with the rest looked up from reference TRBV19 and TRBJ1-4, is DGGITQSPKYLFRKEGQNVTLSCEQNLNHDAMYWYRQDPGQGLRLIYYSQIVNDFQKGDIAEGYSVSREKKESFPLTVTSAQKNPTAFYLCASNQGATNEKLFFGSGTQLSVL.

This clonotype was observed at least ten times. The chain is built from TRBV20-1 and TRBJ2-2; D gene uncertain. The CDR3 has 13 residues. V lost 6 bases and J lost 1, with 9 bases in between. Germline V CDR1 and CDR2: DFQATT, SNEGSKA (reference sequence). The CDR3 DNA sequence: TGCAGTGCGCCGAGGATGAACACCGGGGAGCTGTTTTTT. Translated, it gives CSAPRMNTGELFF.

The table lists this clonotype with many counts. This chain links TRBV5-1 with TRBJ2-7; tentative D call: TRBD2 (6 bases). Germline V gives CDR1 SGHRS, CDR2 YFSETQ. The CDR3 has 14 residues. Trimming pared 4 bases from V and 5 bases from J, leaving 16 bases between. In nucleotides, the CDR3 is TGCGCCAGCAGCCCCGGTGGAGGGTCGGACGAGCAGTACTTC. Its translation: CASSPGGGSDEQYF. The complete variable domain, with remaining parts taken from reference TRBV5-1 and TRBJ2-7, reads KAGVTQTPRYLIKTRGQQVTLSCSPISGHRSVSWYQQTPGQGLQFLFEYFSETQRNKGNFPGRFSGRQFSNSRSEMNVSTLELGDSALYLCASSPGGGSDEQYFGPGTRLTVT.

This clonotype was detected ten times or more. The chain links TRBV20-1 to TRBJ1-4, with D maybe TRBD1 (5 bases). CDR3 length: 14 amino acids. V dropped 6 bases and J dropped 8 bases, with 19 bases sitting between them. Germline CDR1 and CDR2: DFQATT and SNEGSKA (reference sequence). As DNA, the CDR3 is TGCAGTGCAGCGCTAACGGACAACGACGAAAAACTGTTTTTT. Its protein product is CSAALTDNDEKLFF.

The sample holds many counts of this clonotype. The CDR3 loop is CASSQDGTRRISGNTIYF. In nucleotides, the CDR3 is TGCGCCAGCAGCCAAGATGGGACCCGAAGAATCTCTGGAAACACCATATATTTT. The V gene is TRBV4-1, the J gene TRBJ1-3, with D possibly TRBD1 on 5 matching bases. The V gene lost 0 bases and the J gene lost 0 bases, with 15 bases spanning the gap. This CDR3 is 18 amino acids long. Germline V gene sequence: CDR1 MGHRA, CDR2 YSYEKL.

This clonotype was counted many times. This sequence joins TRBV10-3 and TRBJ2-7; 12 bases align to TRBD1. The V gene's germline CDR1 is ENHRY and CDR2 SYGVKD. This CDR3 has 17 residues. Germline trimming cut 4 bases from V and 7 bases from J; bases unmatched to any gene: 14. In DNA, the CDR3 is TGTGCCATCAGTGTCGGTCTGACGGGACAGGGGGCTGAGGAGCAGTACTTC. Protein sequence: CAISVGLTGQGAEEQYF.

Many counts were recorded for this clonotype. The rearrangement links TRBV7-8 to TRBJ2-7, with 8 bases that match TRBD2. This CDR3 region has 15 residues. Germline V gene data show CDR1 as SGHVS and CDR2 as FQNEAQ. Unmatched junction bases numbered 7, after V lost 2 bases and J lost 4 bases. This CDR3 reads CASSLTGGAGYEQYF. CDR3 nucleotide sequence: TGTGCCAGCAGCTTAACCGGGGGGGCCGGGTACGAGCAGTACTTC.